This passage covers 27 T cell receptor beta chains from one sample sequenced in a study of identical twins. TCRdb re-derived calls from the 5' RACE reads in MiXCR, one entry per CDR3 protein. The sample shows 690,000 or so distinct CDR3 sequences, 6% to 6.5% of them seen only once. The sample consisted of naive T cells sorted from blood. Receptor source: a man aged 18 to 29 in good health.

Of note for this clonotype: Since a much larger clone is just one base distant, this may be a read error. The chain carries TRBV27 and TRBJ2-3; 8 nucleotides agree with TRBD1. The CDR3 contains 20 residues. CDR1 and CDR2 from the germline V gene are MNHEY and SMNVEV (reference sequence). The CDR3 coding sequence is TGTGCCAGCAGTTTATGGGTGGGCAGGGGGCCAATCGGTAGCAAAGATACGCAGTATTTT. This translates into CASSLWVGRGPIGSKDTQYF.

This clonotype has at least ten counts. The rearrangement links TRBV24-1 to TRBJ2-1; 7 bases fit TRBD2. The V gene's germline CDR1 is KGHDR and CDR2 SFDVKD. The junction had 5 bases not matched to a gene; V was cut back by 4 bases and J by 0 bases. The CDR3 is 16 residues long. The CDR3: CATSEEAGISYNEQFF. The CDR3, as DNA: TGTGCCACCAGTGAAGAAGCGGGGATCTCCTACAATGAGCAGTTCTTC.

This clonotype has a count of ten or more. This rearrangement joins TRBV15 to TRBJ1-5, with D hard to call. CDR1 LNHNV and CDR2 YYDKDF come from the germline V gene (reference sequence). Trimming pared 2 bases from V and 4 bases from J, leaving 3 bases between. CDR3 length: 12 amino acids. The CDR3 coding sequence is TGTGCCACCAGCAGATTTAATCAGCCCCAGCATTTT. This encodes CATSRFNQPQHF.

This clonotype was seen more than once but under ten times. The V and J genes are TRBV11-2 and TRBJ2-7; 8 nucleotides align to TRBD2. Per germline, CDR1 SGHAT and CDR2 FQNNGV. The CDR3 runs to 15 residues. J was trimmed by 4 bases and V by 5 bases; bases with no gene match: 10. The CDR3 here is CASSPTSGALYEQYV. CDR3 nucleotide sequence: TGTGCCAGCAGCCCAACTAGCGGAGCTCTGTACGAGCAGTACGTC.

This clonotype was detected only a few times. The chain carries TRBV18 and TRBJ2-1; D possibly matches TRBD1 or TRBD2 (5 bases each). Germline-derived CDR1 and CDR2 are KGHSH and LQKENI. This CDR3 has 12 residues. With 3 bases removed from V and 15 bases from J, the gap between germline ends came to 15 bases. The CDR3 DNA sequence: TGTGCCAGCTCACCGGACCGGGACGGAAGGTTCTTC. As protein: CASSPDRDGRFF. Full variable domain (missing parts from reference TRBV18 and TRBJ2-1): NAGVMQNPRHLVRRRGQEARLRCSPMKGHSHVYWYRQLPEEGLKFMVYLQKENIIDESGMPKERFSAEFPKEGPSILRIQQVVRGDSAAYFCASSPDRDGRFFGPGTRLTVL.

This clonotype was counted a few times. This chain uses TRBV20-1 with TRBJ2-1, with TRBD2 identical over 7 bases. CDR3 size: 15 residues. Germline lookup yields CDR1 DFQATT and CDR2 SNEGSKA (reference sequence). J was trimmed by 6 bases and V by 0 bases; bases with no gene match: 8. CDR3 sequence (DNA): TGCAGTGCTAGAGACCCCTATGGGACTACCAATGAGCAGTTCTTC. Translation gives CSARDPYGTTNEQFF.

This clonotype was detected ten times or more. CDR3 region: CASSQEVRGSNNSPLHF. As DNA, the CDR3 is TGTGCCAGCAGCCAAGAAGTTCGGGGGAGCAATAATTCACCCCTCCACTTT. The chain has TRBV4-2 and TRBJ1-6; D is perhaps TRBD1 (5 bases). Trimming removed 0 bases from V and 5 bases from J, with 14 bases in between. This CDR3 spans 17 amino acids. Germline CDR1 reads LGHNA; CDR2 reads YNFKEQ.

This clonotype was seen more than once but under ten times. The chain uses TRBV7-6 and TRBJ1-3; the D is unclear. Deletions cut 11 bases from V and 4 bases from J, with 18 bases between. Per the germline V gene, CDR1 is SGHVS and CDR2 is FNYEAQ. This CDR3 spans 14 amino acids. The CDR3: CAASDAQAGNTIYF. The CDR3 DNA reads TGTGCCGCGTCGGACGCCCAGGCAGGAAACACCATATATTTT.

This clonotype was seen many times. The chain has TRBV27 and TRBJ2-1; TRBD1 might be the D (6 bases). Trimming cost V 5 bases and J 8 bases, with 22 bases left between them. Per the germline V gene, CDR1 is MNHEY and CDR2 is SMNVEV (reference sequence). The CDR3 consists of 16 residues. CDR3 protein: CASSPVDRIEADEQFF. The CDR3 region has the DNA TGTGCCAGCAGTCCGGTCGACAGGATAGAAGCGGATGAGCAGTTCTTC.

This clonotype was observed at least ten times. V is TRBV5-6 and J is TRBJ2-2, with a possible D match to TRBD2 (5 bases). Trimming pared 3 bases from V and 6 bases from J, leaving 15 bases between. CDR1 SGHDT and CDR2 YYEEEE come from the germline V gene. There are 15 residues in the CDR3. The CDR3 region has the DNA TGTGCCAGCAGCTCGGATCCGGGAATGGCCGGGGAGCTGTTTTTT. This codes for CASSSDPGMAGELFF.

This clonotype was detected a few times. The J gene is TRBJ2-7, the V gene TRBV20-1, with 12 bases aligning to TRBD2. The CDR3 length is 17 residues. Germline lookup yields CDR1 DFQATT and CDR2 SNEGSKA (reference sequence). With 4 bases clipped from V and 2 bases from J, the junction kept 12 bases outside the gene matches. CDR3 loop: CSAILAGGTRSTYEQYF. DNA of the CDR3: TGCAGTGCTATACTAGCGGGAGGAACCAGAAGTACCTACGAGCAGTACTTC.

This clonotype was seen a handful of times. The chain couples TRBV3-1 to TRBJ2-1; a weak D match, TRBD2 (5 bases). V was clipped by 0 bases and J by 8 bases, with 14 bases between them. This CDR3 is built from 15 residues. Germline V gene lookup returns CDR1 LGHDT and CDR2 YNNKEL (reference sequence). The DNA for the CDR3 is TGTGCCAGCAGCCAAGATCCGGGGATCAAAGATGAGCAGTTCTTC. As protein: CASSQDPGIKDEQFF.

This clonotype was counted only a few times. The V gene is TRBV7-2, the J gene TRBJ2-5; D is undetermined. With 5 bases removed from V and 5 bases from J, the gap between germline ends came to 15 bases. CDR3 length: 14 amino acids. Germline assignment: CDR1 SGHTA and CDR2 FQGNSA. The CDR3 reads CASSPQVFGETQYF. CDR3 nucleotide sequence: TGTGCCAGCAGCCCGCAAGTGTTTGGCGAGACCCAGTACTTC.

This clonotype has at least ten counts. The gene calls are TRBV7-2 and TRBJ2-7; D is undetermined. From germline, CDR1 is SGHTA and CDR2 FQGNSA. Trimming stripped 5 bases from V and 2 bases from J, with 16 bases between. The CDR3 covers 15 residues. The CDR3, as DNA: TGTGCCAGCAGCGAGCTCGGACCGTACGCCTACGAGCAGTACTTC. As protein: CASSELGPYAYEQYF.

This clonotype was seen at least ten times. CDR3 nucleotides: TGCGCCAGCAGCGTTTGGGCAAGAAAGCTGGGTGAGCAGTTCTTC. It translates to CASSVWARKLGEQFF. V and J are TRBV5-1 and TRBJ2-1, with D unclear. The CDR3 totals 15 residues. Germline-derived CDR1 and CDR2 are SGHRS and YFSETQ. V was shortened by 4 bases and J by 9 bases, with 20 bases between the two germline ends.

The sample holds a few counts of this clonotype. This rearrangement joins TRBV7-6 to TRBJ2-5; 13 nucleotides agree with TRBD2. Germline CDR1 reads SGHVS; CDR2 reads FNYEAQ. The CDR3 covers 14 residues. The V and J ends lost 5 bases and 10 bases, in that order; junction bases with no gene match: 7. In nucleotides, the CDR3 is TGTGCCAGCAGCCCGTTGACTAGCGGGAGGATCCAGTACTTC. Protein: CASSPLTSGRIQYF. Looking up the rest from reference TRBV7-6 and TRBJ2-5 gives the full variable domain: GAGVSQSPRYKVTKRGQDVALRCDPISGHVSLYWYRQALGQGPEFLTYFNYEAQQDKSGLPNDRFSAERPEGSISTLTIQRTEQRDSAMYRCASSPLTSGRIQYFGPGTRLLVL.

This clonotype was counted ten times or more. The chain carries TRBV6-5 and TRBJ2-5, with 8 bases lining up with TRBD2. Per the germline V gene, CDR1 is MNHEY and CDR2 is SVGAGI. With 0 bases clipped from V and 5 bases from J, the junction kept 8 bases outside the gene matches. CDR3 length: 16 amino acids. CDR3 bases: TGTGCCAGCAGTTACTCGACCGGGAGGGCCGGGGAGACCCAGTACTTC. It encodes CASSYSTGRAGETQYF.

This clonotype was seen a few times. The chain links TRBV7-2 to TRBJ2-2; 10 bases agree with TRBD2. This CDR3 comprises 16 residues. V lost 0 bases to trimming and J lost 6 bases; unmatched junction nucleotides: 4. CDR1 and CDR2 from the germline V gene are SGHTA and FQGNSA. The CDR3 coding sequence is TGTGCCAGCAGCTTAGCTCTAGCGGGAGCCCCCGGGGAGCTGTTTTTT. Translating it yields CASSLALAGAPGELFF.

This clonotype showed up just a few times. A single base separates this from a much larger clone, so it may be a read error. V and J are TRBV5-1 and TRBJ1-2; 7 bases match TRBD1. Germline CDR1 is SGHRS and CDR2 is YFSETQ. The CDR3 has 16 residues. The CDR3 sequence is CASSNLPTGSNYGYSF. In nucleotides, the CDR3 is TGCGCCAGCAGCAATCTACCGACAGGGAGTAACTATGGCTACTCCTTC. The variable domain in full, with the rest retrieved from reference TRBV5-1 and TRBJ1-2, is KAGVTQTPRYLIKTRGQQVTLSCSPISGHRSVSWYQQTPGQGLQFLFEYFSETQRNKGNFPGRFSGRQFSNSRSEMNVSTLELGDSALYLCASSNLPTGSNYGYSFGSGTRLTVV.

This clonotype has at least ten counts. The chain joins TRBV20-1 to TRBJ2-5, with no clear D. The ends were cut back, 2 bases at V and 2 bases at J, with 15 bases in the middle. The CDR3 extends over 15 amino acids. Germline lookup yields CDR1 DFQATT and CDR2 SNEGSKA (reference sequence). The CDR3 DNA sequence: TGCAGTGCTAGACCCAATATCGGAGTACAAGAGACCCAGTACTTC. Translating gives CSARPNIGVQETQYF.

V is TRBV4-3 and J is TRBJ1-2; no firm D call. Germline CDR1 and CDR2: LGHNA and YSLEER. The CDR3 covers 16 residues. Trimming took 1 base from V and 8 from J, leaving 20 bases between them. This CDR3 reads CASSQVLGPARGGYTF. For the CDR3, the DNA is TGCGCCAGCAGCCAAGTGCTGGGTCCGGCGCGAGGAGGCTACACCTTC.

Concerning this clonotype itself: A much bigger clone sits one base away, suggesting this may be a read error. The rearrangement joins TRBV7-9 to TRBJ2-1; no reliable D call. The CDR3 length is 11 residues. Germline V gives CDR1 SEHNR, CDR2 FQNEAQ (reference sequence). DNA of the CDR3: TGTGCCAGCAGCTTATTGGGTGAGCATTTCTTC. Translation gives CASSLLGEHFF.

This clonotype was observed many times. The rearrangement links TRBV10-3 to TRBJ2-3; D possibly corresponds to TRBD2 (5 bases). CDR3 length equals 13 residues. Germline assignment: CDR1 ENHRY and CDR2 SYGVKD. Between the trimmed V and J ends, which lost 5 bases and 6 bases, there was a span of 12 bases. The CDR3 DNA follows: TGTGCCATCAGTCCGGACTCGCAGGATACGCAGTATTTT. This encodes CAISPDSQDTQYF.

This clonotype was observed a handful of times. This chain links TRBV6-1 with TRBJ2-1; D tentatively fits TRBD1 or TRBD2 (5 bases each). Germline V gene sequence: CDR1 MNHNS, CDR2 SASEGT. V lost 9 bases, J lost 6 bases, and 21 bases lay in between. The CDR3 covers 15 residues. This chain's CDR3 is CASRPDWVGGNEQFF. CDR3 nucleotides: TGTGCCAGTCGGCCGGATTGGGTTGGGGGCAATGAGCAGTTCTTC.

This clonotype was recorded at least ten times. The rearrangement links TRBV12-3 or TRBV12-4 to TRBJ1-5; D unresolved. Trimming shortened V by 3 bases and J by 0 bases, and 9 bases separated the two germline ends. CDR3 length: 15 residues. The CDR3 DNA reads TGTGCCAGCAGTTTTTTGAGTAGTAGCAATCAGCCCCAGCATTTT. Translating it yields CASSFLSSSNQPQHF.

In this sample, this clonotype turned up a few times. J is TRBJ1-1 and V is TRBV27; tentatively, D is TRBD1 (5 bases). The CDR3 is 14 residues long. With 5 bases removed from V and 4 bases from J, the gap between germline ends came to 14 bases. Germline V CDR1 and CDR2: MNHEY, SMNVEV (reference sequence). The CDR3 DNA is TGTGCCAGCAGTACTCTCACCGGGACCACTGAAGCTTTCTTT. It encodes CASSTLTGTTEAFF.

This clonotype has a count of ten or more. J is TRBJ1-4 and V is TRBV6-5; D remains ambiguous. Trimming took 2 bases from V and 8 from J, leaving 3 bases between them. CDR3 length: 11 residues. From germline, CDR1 is MNHEY and CDR2 SVGAGI. Here the CDR3 DNA reads TGTGCCAGCAGTTACGGGGAAAAACTGTTTTTT. Encoded protein: CASSYGEKLFF.